This T cell receptor beta chain is drawn from a study of human T cells and chemical hapten exposure. Study-level points and caveats: TCRs exceeding 1 in 1000 frequency stayed unchanged with DPC sensitization.

Each CDR3 protein is one row after TCRdb ran MiXCR on the RACE reads. The sample lists fewer than 85,000 distinct CDR3 sequences; about 8.7% were seen once. Time point described: healthy volunteer bleed at 6 weeks. The authors extracted total RNA from unfractionated whole blood. The CDR3 runs 14 residues. The V gene's germline CDR1 is SQVTM and CDR2 ANQGSEA. Trimming pared 0 bases from V and 2 bases from J, leaving 10 bases between. This clonotype has more than one count but fewer than ten. Its target is unknown. This sequence joins TRBV29-1 and TRBJ1-1; D ambiguous. Sequences were obtained from whole blood. This TCR was recovered from a male donor in good health. Some clones in this sample may be carry-over from other donors' samples. The CDR3 loop is CSVEEQERNTEAFF. As DNA, the CDR3 is TGCAGCGTTGAAGAACAAGAACGAAACACTGAAGCTTTCTTT.